This entry features one TCR beta chain sequence. Trimming cost V 0 bases and J 0 bases, with 9 bases left between them. This CDR3 spans 15 amino acids. Germline CDR1 is GTSNPN and CDR2 is SVGIG (reference sequence). These data are taken from a study of radiotherapy plus CTLA-4 blockade in lung cancer. The overall study: Overall, 18% of patients showed an objective response, while roughly 28% attained disease control.

Data came from immunoSEQ multiplex PCR; TCRdb stores just in-frame clones and leaves some out. The sample lists around 85,000 clones; approximately 83% were seen once. The chain combines TRBV30 with TRBJ2-1, with a weak D call TRBD2 (6 bases). The TCR originated in a human donor with non-small cell lung cancer who had a partial response to radiotherapy plus ipilimumab. The sequencing used peripheral blood, collected from a patient treated with radiotherapy plus ipilimumab. The CDR3 DNA reads as TGTGCCTGGAGTGTACTCGGGAGCTCCTACAATGAGCAGTTCTTC. The encoded protein is CAWSVLGSSYNEQFF.